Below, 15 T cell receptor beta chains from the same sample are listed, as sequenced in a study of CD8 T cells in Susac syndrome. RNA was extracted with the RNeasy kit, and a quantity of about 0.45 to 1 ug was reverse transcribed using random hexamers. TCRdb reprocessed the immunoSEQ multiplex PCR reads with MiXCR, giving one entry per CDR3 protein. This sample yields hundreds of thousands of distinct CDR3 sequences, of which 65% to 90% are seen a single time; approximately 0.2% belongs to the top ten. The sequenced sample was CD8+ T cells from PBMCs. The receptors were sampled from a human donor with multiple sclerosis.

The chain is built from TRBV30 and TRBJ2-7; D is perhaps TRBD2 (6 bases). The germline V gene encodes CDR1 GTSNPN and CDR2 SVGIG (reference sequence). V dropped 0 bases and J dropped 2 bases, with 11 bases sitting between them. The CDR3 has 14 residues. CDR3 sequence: CAWSVGEVAYEQYF. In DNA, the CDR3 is TGTGCCTGGAGTGTGGGGGAGGTCGCCTACGAGCAGTACTTC.

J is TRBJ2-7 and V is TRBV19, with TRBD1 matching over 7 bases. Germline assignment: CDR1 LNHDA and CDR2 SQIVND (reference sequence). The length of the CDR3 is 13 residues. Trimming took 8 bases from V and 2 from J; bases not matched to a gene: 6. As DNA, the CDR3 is TGTGCCAGTGGGACCACAGGGGCCTACGAGCAGTACTTC. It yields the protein CASGTTGAYEQYF.

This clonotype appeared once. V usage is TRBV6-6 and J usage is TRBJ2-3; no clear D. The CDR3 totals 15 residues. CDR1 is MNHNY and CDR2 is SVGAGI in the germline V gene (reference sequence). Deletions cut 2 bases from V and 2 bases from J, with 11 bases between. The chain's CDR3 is CASSYTTPNTDTQYF. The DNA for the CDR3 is TGTGCCAGCAGTTACACAACCCCGAACACAGATACGCAGTATTTT.

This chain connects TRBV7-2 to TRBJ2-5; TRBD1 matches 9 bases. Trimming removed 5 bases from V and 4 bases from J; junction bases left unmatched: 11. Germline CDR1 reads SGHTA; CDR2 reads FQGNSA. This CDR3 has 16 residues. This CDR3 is CASSIGGDRVGETQYF. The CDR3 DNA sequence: TGTGCCAGCAGCATAGGAGGGGACAGGGTGGGAGAGACCCAGTACTTC. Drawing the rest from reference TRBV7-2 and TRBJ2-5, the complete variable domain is GAGVSQSPSNKVTEKGKDVELRCDPISGHTALYWYRQSLGQGLEFLIYFQGNSAPDKSGLPSDRFSAERTGGSVSTLTIQRTQQEDSAVYLCASSIGGDRVGETQYFGPGTRLLVL.

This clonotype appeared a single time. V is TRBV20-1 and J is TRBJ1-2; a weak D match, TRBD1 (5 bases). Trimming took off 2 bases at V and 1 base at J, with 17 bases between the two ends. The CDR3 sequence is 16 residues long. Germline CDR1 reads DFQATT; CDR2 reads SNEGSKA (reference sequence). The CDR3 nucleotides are TGCAGTGCTAGATCGGGGGAAGGGACGGGTAACTATGGCTACACCTTC. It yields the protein CSARSGEGTGNYGYTF.

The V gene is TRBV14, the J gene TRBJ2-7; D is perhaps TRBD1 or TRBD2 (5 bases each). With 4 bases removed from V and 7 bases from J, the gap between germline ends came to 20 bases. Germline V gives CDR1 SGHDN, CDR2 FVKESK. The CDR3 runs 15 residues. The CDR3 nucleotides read TGTGCCAGCAGCCCTATTGGGGCGATCCGGGGTGAGCAGTACTTC. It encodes CASSPIGAIRGEQYF.

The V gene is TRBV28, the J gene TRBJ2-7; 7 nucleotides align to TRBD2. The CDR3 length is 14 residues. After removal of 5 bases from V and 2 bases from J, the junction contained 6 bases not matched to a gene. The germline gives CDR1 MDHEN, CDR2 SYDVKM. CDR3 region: CASSVLGTTYEQYF. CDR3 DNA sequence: TGTGCCAGCAGTGTACTCGGGACTACCTACGAGCAGTACTTC.

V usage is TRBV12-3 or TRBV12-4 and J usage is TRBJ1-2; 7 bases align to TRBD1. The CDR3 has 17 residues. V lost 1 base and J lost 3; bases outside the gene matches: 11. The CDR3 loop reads CASSLVVRFDRDYGYTF. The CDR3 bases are TGTGCCAGCAGTTTAGTCGTAAGGTTCGACAGGGACTATGGCTACACCTTC.

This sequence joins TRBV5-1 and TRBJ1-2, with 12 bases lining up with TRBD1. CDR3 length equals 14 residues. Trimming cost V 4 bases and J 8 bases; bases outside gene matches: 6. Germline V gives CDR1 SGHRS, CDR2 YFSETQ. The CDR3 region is CASSPGQGALGYTF. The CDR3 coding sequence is TGCGCCAGCAGCCCGGGACAGGGGGCGCTCGGCTACACCTTC.

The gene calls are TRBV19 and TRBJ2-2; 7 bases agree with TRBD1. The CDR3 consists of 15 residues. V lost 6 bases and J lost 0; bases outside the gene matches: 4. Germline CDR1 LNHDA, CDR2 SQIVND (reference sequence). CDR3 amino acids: CASRITGANTGELFF. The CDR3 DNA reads TGTGCCAGTAGAATAACAGGGGCGAACACCGGGGAGCTGTTTTTT.

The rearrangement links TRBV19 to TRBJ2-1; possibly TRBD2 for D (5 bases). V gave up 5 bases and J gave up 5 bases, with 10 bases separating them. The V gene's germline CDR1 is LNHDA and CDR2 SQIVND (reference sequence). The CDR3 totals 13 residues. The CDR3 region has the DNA TGTGCCAGTAGTCGGAAGCGGCACAATGAGCAGTTCTTC. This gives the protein CASSRKRHNEQFF.

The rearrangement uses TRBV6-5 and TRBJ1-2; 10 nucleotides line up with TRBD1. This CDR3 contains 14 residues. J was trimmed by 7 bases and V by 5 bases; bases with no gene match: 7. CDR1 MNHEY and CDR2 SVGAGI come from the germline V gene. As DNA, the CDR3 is TGTGCCAGCAGTCAGGGACAGGGGAGGGCTGGCTACACCTTC. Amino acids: CASSQGQGRAGYTF.

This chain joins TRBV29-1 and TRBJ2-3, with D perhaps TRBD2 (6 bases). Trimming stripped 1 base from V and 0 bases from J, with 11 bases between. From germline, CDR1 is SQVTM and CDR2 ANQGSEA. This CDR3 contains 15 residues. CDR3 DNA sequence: TGCAGCGTTGAAGCTAGCGCGACTAGCACAGATACGCAGTATTTT. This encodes CSVEASATSTDTQYF.

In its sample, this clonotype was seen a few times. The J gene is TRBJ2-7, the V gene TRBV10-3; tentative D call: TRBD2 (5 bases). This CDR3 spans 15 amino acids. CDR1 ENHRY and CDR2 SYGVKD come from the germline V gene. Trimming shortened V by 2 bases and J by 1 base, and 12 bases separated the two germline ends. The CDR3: CAISEPPDLSYEQYF. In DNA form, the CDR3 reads TGTGCCATCAGTGAGCCCCCGGACTTGTCCTACGAGCAGTACTTC.

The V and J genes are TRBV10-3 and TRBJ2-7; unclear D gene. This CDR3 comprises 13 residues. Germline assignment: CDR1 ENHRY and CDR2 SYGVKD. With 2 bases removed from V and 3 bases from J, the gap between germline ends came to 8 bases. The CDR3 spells CAISEGLIYEQYF. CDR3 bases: TGTGCCATCAGTGAGGGGCTGATCTACGAGCAGTACTTC.